This TCR beta chain was identified during a study of OX40 agonist ivuxolimab in advanced cancers. Whole-study context: The group had a mean age of about 60 years, ranged from about 23 to 85, and was roughly 80% male. Antecedent anti-PD-1, anti-PD-L1 or anti-CTLA-4 therapy was permissible, with roughly 40% having received some.

Trimming removed 4 bases from V and 2 bases from J, with 9 bases in between. The CDR3 spans 13 residues. The germline CDR1 and CDR2 sequences are MNHNS and SASEGT. Broader study findings: Patients with a partial response at 0.1-3.0 mg/kg had among the lowest clonal expansion.

Comments on this clone: Its antigen is unknown.

Only in-frame clones appear in the TCRdb table, and some are missing; sequencing was by immunoSEQ multiplex PCR. The repertoire includes 15,000 to 20,000 clones, 80% to 85% of them detected once, and roughly 44% sits in the top ten. The sequence was obtained from an adult with an advanced solid tumor such as melanoma, head and neck, liver or kidney cancer. Sequencing was performed on CD4+ or CD8+ T cells sorted from blood, taken in a trial of the OX40 agonist ivuxolimab. This chain links TRBV6-1 with TRBJ2-7, with no clear D. In DNA, the CDR3 is TGTGCCAGCAGTGCGAACAGAGCCTACGAGCAGTACTTC. It specifies CASSANRAYEQYF.